This TCR beta chain was identified in a study of response to subunit inactivated influenza vaccine listed by TCRdb under 2018. Concerning the study at large: To follow how T cells responded to a trivalent subunit inactivated influenza vaccine, the researchers relied on deep quantitative profiling of the T cell receptor repertoire. Summary of the overall study and its limitations: According to the authors, only a limited number of new T cells may be recruited by each seasonal influenza vaccination.

Comments on this clonotype: What antigen it recognizes has not been identified. The input lacks base qualities; no much larger clone sits a single base away.

Libraries were prepared through RT-PCR. Instrument on record: Illumina HiSeq 2500. TCRdb handled the public reads itself, with Q25 trimming in fastp and clone calling in MiXCR, and kept productive beta chains. Each CDR3 protein gets just one entry, which takes the most common genes and DNA from the rows behind it. Present in this sample are more than 450,000 distinct CDR3 sequences, 12% of which were seen just once. The top ten clones comprise about a tenth of the sample. The CDR3 holds 15 amino acids from the cysteine to the phenylalanine. Only the CDR3 portion is preserved as DNA: 45 bases, with reading frame beginning at the first base. The germline V gene encodes CDR1 MNHEY and CDR2 SVGEGT. The junction carries 16 bases between V and J, which are trimmed by 0 bases and 7 bases respectively.

The rearranged chain carries TRBV6-2 or TRBV6-3 and TRBJ2-7; the D gene cannot be named for sure. This specimen was PBMCs from blood, taken on the day of vaccination. The clonotype was recovered from a man aged 45-65 years who received an inactivated influenza vaccine. Donor details come from another sample of the same person, matched by shared clones. The CDR3 amino acid sequence is: CASSYSVTFVGEQYF. The nucleotides read TGTGCCAGCAGTTACTCGGTTACGTTTGTGGGTGAGCAGTACTTC.